The 5 T cell receptor beta chains in this list originate from one sample, sequenced in a study of blood T cell repertoires in COVID-19 (dated by TCRdb to the early 2020s). The library was made by the immunoSEQ multiplex PCR assay. TCRdb carries this immuneACCESS record with in-frame sequences only. Its versions omit some clonotypes, under half of them owing to an unresolved V gene in the studies checked, with the rest unexplained. Here the sample has approximately 20,000 clones; more than 85% occur a single time. Roughly 4.3% of the sample is taken by the ten largest. Source material: peripheral blood. These receptors originate from a woman aged 45 to 65 with active COVID-19.

This clone came up once. The chain uses TRBV19 and TRBJ1-4; D perhaps matches TRBD1 (6 bases). Germline V gene sequence: CDR1 LNHDA, CDR2 SQIVND (reference sequence). This CDR3 is built from 15 residues. The ends were cut back, 3 bases at V and 8 bases at J, with 16 bases in the middle. In nucleotides, the CDR3 is TGTGCCAGTAGTATTGCCCGGGACACTAGAGAAAAACTGTTTTTT. Encoded protein: CASSIARDTREKLFF.

The DNA for the CDR3 is TGTGCCAGTAGTATTGGGACACAAACCGGGGAGCTGTTTTTT. It codes for CASSIGTQTGELFF. The chain is built from TRBV19 and TRBJ2-2, with a weak D call TRBD1 (6 bases). Trimming left V 3 bases short and J 5 bases short, with 10 bases between. This CDR3 has 14 amino acids. Germline V gives CDR1 LNHDA, CDR2 SQIVND (reference sequence).

The chain combines TRBV28 with TRBJ2-5, with D tentatively TRBD2 (7 bases). Germline values: CDR1 MDHEN, CDR2 SYDVKM. The CDR3 extends over 17 amino acids. V gave up 0 bases and J gave up 2 bases, with 16 bases separating them. DNA of the CDR3: TGTGCCAGCAGTTTATGGGCTGCGGGGGACACTCAAGAGACCCAGTACTTC. Its translation: CASSLWAAGDTQETQYF.

The table lists this clone with a count of one. The CDR3 bases are TGTGCCAGCAGCCCAAACGGCGGGGAGGGGTACGAGCAGTACTTC. Encoded protein: CASSPNGGEGYEQYF. This chain joins TRBV7-3 and TRBJ2-7; 7 bases fit TRBD2. The V gene's germline CDR1 is SGHTA and CDR2 FQGTGA. The CDR3 is 15 residues long. J gave up 4 bases and V 5 bases, and 11 bases lay outside the gene matches.

V gene TRBV9 combines with J gene TRBJ1-1, with a possible D match to TRBD1 (6 bases). The germline V gene has CDR1 SGDLS and CDR2 YYNGEE. V was pared by 2 bases and J by 0 bases, with 8 bases between. This CDR3 region has 14 residues. CDR3 residues: CASSVTGMNTEAFF. The DNA of the CDR3 is TGTGCCAGCAGCGTTACAGGGATGAACACTGAAGCTTTCTTT.